This T cell receptor (beta chain) was sequenced in a study of T cells after yellow fever vaccination. The V gene end was trimmed by 3 bases and the J gene end by 2 bases; junction bases not matched to a gene: 17. The CDR3 runs 18 residues. Germline CDR1 is SGHRS and CDR2 is YFSETQ. TCRdb re-derived calls from the 5' RACE reads in MiXCR, one entry per CDR3 protein. The data show 350,000 to 450,000 distinct CDR3 sequences, with around 19% seen just once and 15% to 20% held by the top ten. The origin of this receptor is a man aged 18 to 29 who received the YFV17D yellow fever vaccine. Material: PBMCs, obtained before the yellow fever booster vaccination. V usage is TRBV5-1 and J usage is TRBJ2-7, with 7 bases that match TRBD1. The CDR3: CASSSTPHRGDLPYEQYF. CDR3 nucleotide sequence: TGCGCCAGCAGCTCGACCCCGCACAGGGGCGATTTACCCTACGAGCAGTACTTC.